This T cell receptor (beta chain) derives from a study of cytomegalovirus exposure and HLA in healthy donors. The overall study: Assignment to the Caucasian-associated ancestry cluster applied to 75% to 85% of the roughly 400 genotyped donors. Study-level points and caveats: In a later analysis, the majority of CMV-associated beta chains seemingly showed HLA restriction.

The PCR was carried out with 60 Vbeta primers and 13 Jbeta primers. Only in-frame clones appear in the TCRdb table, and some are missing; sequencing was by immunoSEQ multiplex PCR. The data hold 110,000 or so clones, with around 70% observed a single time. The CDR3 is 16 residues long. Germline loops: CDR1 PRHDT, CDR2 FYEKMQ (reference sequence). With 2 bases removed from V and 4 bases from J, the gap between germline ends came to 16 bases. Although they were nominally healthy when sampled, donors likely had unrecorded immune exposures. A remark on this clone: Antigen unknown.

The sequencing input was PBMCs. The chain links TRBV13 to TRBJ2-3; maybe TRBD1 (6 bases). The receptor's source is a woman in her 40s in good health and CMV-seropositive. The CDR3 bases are TGTGCCAGCAGCTTAAGGGAAGCTGGGGGCGCAGATACGCAGTATTTT. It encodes CASSLREAGGADTQYF.